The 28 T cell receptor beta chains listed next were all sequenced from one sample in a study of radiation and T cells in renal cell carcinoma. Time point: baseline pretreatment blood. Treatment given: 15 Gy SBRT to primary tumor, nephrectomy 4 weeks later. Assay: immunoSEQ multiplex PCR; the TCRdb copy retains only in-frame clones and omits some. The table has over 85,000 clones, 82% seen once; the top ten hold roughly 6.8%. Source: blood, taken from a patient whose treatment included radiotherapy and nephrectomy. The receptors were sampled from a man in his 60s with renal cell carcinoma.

The CDR3 bases are TGTGCCAGCAGTTACCGGACAGGGCTATACGAGCAGTACTTC. It specifies CASSYRTGLYEQYF. The rearrangement links TRBV6-5 to TRBJ2-7; 8 bases match TRBD1. The CDR3 runs to 14 residues. Germline V gene sequence: CDR1 MNHEY, CDR2 SVGAGI. Trimming took 2 bases from V and 4 from J; bases not matched to a gene: 4.

The CDR3 region is CASSVGGSSYEQYF. As DNA, the CDR3 is TGTGCCAGCAGTGTAGGCGGGAGCTCCTACGAGCAGTACTTC. The chain has TRBV2 and TRBJ2-7; 7 bases align to TRBD2. CDR1 is SNHLY, CDR2 FYNNEI, per germline. Trimming at V came to 4 bases and at J to 0 bases, leaving 3 bases not matched to a gene. The CDR3 spans 14 residues.

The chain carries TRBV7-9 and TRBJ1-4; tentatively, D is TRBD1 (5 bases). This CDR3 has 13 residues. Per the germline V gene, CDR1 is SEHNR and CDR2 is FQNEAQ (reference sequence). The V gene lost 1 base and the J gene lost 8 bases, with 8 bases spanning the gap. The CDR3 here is CASSLGGTEKLFF. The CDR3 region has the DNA TGTGCCAGCAGCTTAGGAGGGACCGAAAAACTGTTTTTT.

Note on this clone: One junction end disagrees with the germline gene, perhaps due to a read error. CDR3 coding DNA: TGTGCCAGCATTGGACTCAACTTC. It is translated as CASIGLNF. V gene TRBV6-1 combines with J gene TRBJ2-7, with TRBD2 as a possible D gene (5 bases). The CDR3 is 8 amino acids. Germline assignment: CDR1 MNHNS and CDR2 SASEGT.

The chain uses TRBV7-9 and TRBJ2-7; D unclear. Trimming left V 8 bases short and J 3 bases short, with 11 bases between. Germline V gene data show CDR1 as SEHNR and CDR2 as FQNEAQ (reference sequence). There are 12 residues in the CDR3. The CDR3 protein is CASANPNYEQYF. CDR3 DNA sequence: TGTGCCAGCGCCAATCCCAACTACGAGCAGTACTTC.

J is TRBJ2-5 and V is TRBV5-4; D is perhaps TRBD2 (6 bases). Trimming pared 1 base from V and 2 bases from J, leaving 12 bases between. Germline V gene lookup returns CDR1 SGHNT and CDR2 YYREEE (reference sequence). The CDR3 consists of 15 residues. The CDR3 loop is CASSLRAGPQETQYF. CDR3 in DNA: TGTGCCAGCAGCTTGAGAGCGGGCCCTCAAGAGACCCAGTACTTC.

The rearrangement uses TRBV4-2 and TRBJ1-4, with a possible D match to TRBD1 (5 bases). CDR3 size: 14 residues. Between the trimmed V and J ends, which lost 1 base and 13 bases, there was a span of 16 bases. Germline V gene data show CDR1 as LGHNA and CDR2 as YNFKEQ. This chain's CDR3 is CASSQVGSAQGLFF. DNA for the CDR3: TGTGCCAGCAGCCAAGTCGGGTCGGCCCAGGGACTGTTTTTT.

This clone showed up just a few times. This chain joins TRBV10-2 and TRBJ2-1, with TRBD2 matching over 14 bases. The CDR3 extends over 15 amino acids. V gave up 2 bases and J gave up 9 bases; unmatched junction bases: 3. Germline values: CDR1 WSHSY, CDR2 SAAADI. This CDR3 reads CASSEKGLAGGEQFF. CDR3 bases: TGCGCCAGCAGTGAGAAAGGACTAGCGGGAGGTGAGCAGTTCTTC.

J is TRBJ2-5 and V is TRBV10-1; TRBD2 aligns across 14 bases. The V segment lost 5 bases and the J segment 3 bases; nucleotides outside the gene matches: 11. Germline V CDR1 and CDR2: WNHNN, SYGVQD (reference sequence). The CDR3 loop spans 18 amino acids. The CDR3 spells CASSSGQGGLAGEETQYF. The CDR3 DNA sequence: TGCGCCAGCAGTTCGGGCCAAGGGGGACTAGCGGGAGAAGAGACCCAGTACTTC.

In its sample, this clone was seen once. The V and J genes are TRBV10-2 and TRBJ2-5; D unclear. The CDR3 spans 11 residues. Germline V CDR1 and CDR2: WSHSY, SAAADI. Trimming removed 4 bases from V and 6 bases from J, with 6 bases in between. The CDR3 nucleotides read TGCGCCAGCAGTGCCCGGCAGACCCAGTACTTC. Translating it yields CASSARQTQYF.

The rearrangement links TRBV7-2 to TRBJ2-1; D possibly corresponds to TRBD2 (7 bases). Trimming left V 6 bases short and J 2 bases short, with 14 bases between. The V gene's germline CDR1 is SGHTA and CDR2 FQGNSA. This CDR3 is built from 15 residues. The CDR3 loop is CASSLAEGAYNEQFF. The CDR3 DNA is TGTGCCAGCAGTCTAGCGGAGGGGGCCTACAATGAGCAGTTCTTC.

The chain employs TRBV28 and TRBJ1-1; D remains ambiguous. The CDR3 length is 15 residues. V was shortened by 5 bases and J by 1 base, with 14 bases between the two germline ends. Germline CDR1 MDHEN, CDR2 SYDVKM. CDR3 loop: CASSPPGEGNTEAFF. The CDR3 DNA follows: TGTGCCAGCAGTCCACCGGGTGAGGGGAACACTGAAGCTTTCTTT.

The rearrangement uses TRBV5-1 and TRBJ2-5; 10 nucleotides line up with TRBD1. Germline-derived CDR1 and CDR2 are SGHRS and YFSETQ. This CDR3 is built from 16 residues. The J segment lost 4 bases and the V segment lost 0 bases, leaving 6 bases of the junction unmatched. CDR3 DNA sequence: TGCGCCAGCAGCTTGGGGGGACAGGGGACGTCAGAGACCCAGTACTTC. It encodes CASSLGGQGTSETQYF. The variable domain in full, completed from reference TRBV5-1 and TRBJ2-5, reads KAGVTQTPRYLIKTRGQQVTLSCSPISGHRSVSWYQQTPGQGLQFLFEYFSETQRNKGNFPGRFSGRQFSNSRSEMNVSTLELGDSALYLCASSLGGQGTSETQYFGPGTRLLVL.

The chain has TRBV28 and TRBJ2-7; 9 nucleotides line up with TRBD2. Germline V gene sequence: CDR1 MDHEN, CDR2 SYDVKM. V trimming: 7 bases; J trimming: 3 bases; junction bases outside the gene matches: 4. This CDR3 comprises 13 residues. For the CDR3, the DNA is TGTGCCAGCATTAGTAGCGGGAGCTACGAGCAGTACTTC. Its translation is CASISSGSYEQYF.

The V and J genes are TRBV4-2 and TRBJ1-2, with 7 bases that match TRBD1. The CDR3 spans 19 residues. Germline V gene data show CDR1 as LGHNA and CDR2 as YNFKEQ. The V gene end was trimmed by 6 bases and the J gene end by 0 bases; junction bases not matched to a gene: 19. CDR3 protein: CASSLTYRGGTATNYGYTF. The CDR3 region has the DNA TGTGCCAGCAGTCTCACCTATCGTGGAGGGACAGCCACTAACTATGGCTACACCTTC.

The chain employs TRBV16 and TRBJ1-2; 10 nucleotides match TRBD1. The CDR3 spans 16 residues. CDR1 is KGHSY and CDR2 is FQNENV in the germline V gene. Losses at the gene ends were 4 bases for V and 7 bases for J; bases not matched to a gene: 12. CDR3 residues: CASSLDVGQGYRGYTF. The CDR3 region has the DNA TGTGCCAGCAGCCTCGATGTGGGACAGGGGTATCGTGGCTACACCTTC.

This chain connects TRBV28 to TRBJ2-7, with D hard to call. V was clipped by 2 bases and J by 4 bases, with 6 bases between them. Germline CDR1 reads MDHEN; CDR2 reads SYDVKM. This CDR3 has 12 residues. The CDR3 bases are TGTGCCAGCAGTTTACGATCTTACGAGCAGTACTTC. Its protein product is CASSLRSYEQYF.

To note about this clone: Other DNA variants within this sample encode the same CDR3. This CDR3 is CASSSGTDTQYF. The CDR3 nucleotides are TGCGCCAGCAGCTCCGGAACAGATACGCAGTATTTT. V and J are TRBV5-1 and TRBJ2-3; D remains ambiguous. Trimming took 3 bases from V and 3 from J, leaving 5 bases between them. Germline V CDR1 and CDR2: SGHRS, YFSETQ. This CDR3 comprises 12 residues. The full variable domain, rest sourced from reference TRBV5-1 and TRBJ2-3, is KAGVTQTPRYLIKTRGQQVTLSCSPISGHRSVSWYQQTPGQGLQFLFEYFSETQRNKGNFPGRFSGRQFSNSRSEMNVSTLELGDSALYLCASSSGTDTQYFGPGTRLTVL.

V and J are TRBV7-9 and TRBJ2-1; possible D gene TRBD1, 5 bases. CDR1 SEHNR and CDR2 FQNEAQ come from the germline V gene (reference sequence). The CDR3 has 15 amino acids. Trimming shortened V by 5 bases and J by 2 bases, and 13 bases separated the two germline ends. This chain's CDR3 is CASSPIQGPYNEQFF. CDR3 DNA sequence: TGTGCCAGCAGCCCAATCCAGGGCCCCTACAATGAGCAGTTCTTC.

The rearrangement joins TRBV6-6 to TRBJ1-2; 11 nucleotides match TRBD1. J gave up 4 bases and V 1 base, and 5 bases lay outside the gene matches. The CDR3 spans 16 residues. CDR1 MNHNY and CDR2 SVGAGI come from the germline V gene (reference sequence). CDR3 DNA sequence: TGTGCCAGCAGTTACTTGTGGGACAGGGGGTTCTATGGCTACACCTTC. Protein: CASSYLWDRGFYGYTF.

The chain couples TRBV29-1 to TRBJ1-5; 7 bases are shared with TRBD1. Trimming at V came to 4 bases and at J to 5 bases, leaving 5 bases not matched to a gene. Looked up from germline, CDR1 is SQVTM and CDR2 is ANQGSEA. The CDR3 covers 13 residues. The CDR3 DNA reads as TGCAGCGTTGCGGACAGGTTTGATCAGCCCCAGCATTTT. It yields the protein CSVADRFDQPQHF.

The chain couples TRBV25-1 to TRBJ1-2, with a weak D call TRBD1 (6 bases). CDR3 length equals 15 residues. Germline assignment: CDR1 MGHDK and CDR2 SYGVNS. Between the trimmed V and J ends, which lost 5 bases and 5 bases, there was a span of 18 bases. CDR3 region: CASSPAGDNEYGYTF. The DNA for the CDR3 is TGTGCCAGCAGTCCGGCGGGGGACAACGAATATGGCTACACCTTC.

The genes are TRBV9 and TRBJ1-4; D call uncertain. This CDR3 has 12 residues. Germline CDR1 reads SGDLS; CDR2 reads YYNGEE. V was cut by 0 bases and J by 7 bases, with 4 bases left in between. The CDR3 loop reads CASSVAGEKLFF. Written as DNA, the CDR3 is TGTGCCAGCAGCGTAGCGGGTGAAAAACTGTTTTTT. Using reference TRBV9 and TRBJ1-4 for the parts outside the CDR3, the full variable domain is DSGVTQTPKHLITATGQRVTLRCSPRSGDLSVYWYQQSLDQGLQFLIQYYNGEERAKGNILERFSAQQFPDLHSELNLSSLELGDSALYFCASSVAGEKLFFGSGTQLSVL.

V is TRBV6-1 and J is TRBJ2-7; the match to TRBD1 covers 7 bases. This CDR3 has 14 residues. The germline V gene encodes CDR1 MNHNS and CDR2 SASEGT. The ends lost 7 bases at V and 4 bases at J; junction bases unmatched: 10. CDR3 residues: CASKYSGGAYEQYF. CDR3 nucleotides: TGTGCCAGCAAATATTCAGGGGGTGCGTACGAGCAGTACTTC.

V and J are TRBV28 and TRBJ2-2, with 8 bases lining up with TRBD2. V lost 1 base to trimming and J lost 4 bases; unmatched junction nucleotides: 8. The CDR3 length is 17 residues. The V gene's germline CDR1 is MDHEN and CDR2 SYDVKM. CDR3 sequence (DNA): TGTGCCAGCAGTTTATATGGGACTAGTTTTGTCACCGGGGAGCTGTTTTTT. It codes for CASSLYGTSFVTGELFF.

CDR3 protein: CASSEGVWYNEQFF. CDR3 nucleotide sequence: TGCGCCAGCAGTGAGGGGGTCTGGTACAATGAGCAGTTCTTC. V gene TRBV10-1 combines with J gene TRBJ2-1; no reliable D call. Germline assignment: CDR1 WNHNN and CDR2 SYGVQD (reference sequence). The CDR3 covers 14 residues. V was shortened by 2 bases and J by 4 bases, with 9 bases between the two germline ends.

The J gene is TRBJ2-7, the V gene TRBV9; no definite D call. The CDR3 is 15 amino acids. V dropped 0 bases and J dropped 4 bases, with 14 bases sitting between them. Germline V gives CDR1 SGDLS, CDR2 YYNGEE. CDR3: CASSVGDAGGYEQYF. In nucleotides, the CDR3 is TGTGCCAGCAGCGTAGGAGACGCAGGCGGTTACGAGCAGTACTTC.

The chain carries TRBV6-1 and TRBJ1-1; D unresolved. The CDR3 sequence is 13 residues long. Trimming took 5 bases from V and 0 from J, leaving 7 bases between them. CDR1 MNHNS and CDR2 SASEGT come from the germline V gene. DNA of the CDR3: TGTGCCAGCAGTCAGAACTTGAACACTGAAGCTTTCTTT. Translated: CASSQNLNTEAFF.